Listed here are 5 T cell receptor beta chains from one sample, sequenced in a study of cytomegalovirus exposure and HLA in healthy donors. PCR used 60 Vbeta primers and 13 Jbeta primers. Assay used: immunoSEQ multiplex PCR; TCRdb lists only in-frame clones, some missing. The repertoire holds about 150,000 clones, with about three quarters as singletons. The sequencing input was PBMCs. The origin of the receptors is a woman aged 45-65 years in good health and CMV-seropositive.

The rearrangement joins TRBV5-3 to TRBJ2-7, with D possibly TRBD1 on 5 matching bases. TRBV5-3 is an ORF; its function is uncertain. There are 17 residues in the CDR3. Trimming shortened V by 5 bases and J by 0 bases, and 21 bases separated the two germline ends. The CDR3 loop reads CARRVVRGPPSSYEQYF. In nucleotides, the CDR3 is TGTGCCAGAAGGGTTGTAAGGGGCCCTCCGAGCTCCTACGAGCAGTACTTC.

V and J are TRBV6-5 and TRBJ2-7; a possible D gene is TRBD1 (5 bases). This CDR3 is 14 amino acids long. CDR1 and CDR2 (germline): MNHEY, SVGAGI. Trimming removed 3 bases at V and 4 bases at J, with 13 bases between. The CDR3 protein is CASSYGATGYEQYF. CDR3 nucleotide sequence: TGTGCCAGCAGTTATGGGGCCACAGGTTACGAGCAGTACTTC.

The genes are TRBV2 and TRBJ2-3; D uncertain. This CDR3 is built from 13 residues. The germline V gene has CDR1 SNHLY and CDR2 FYNNEI. V lost 7 bases and J 0 bases, leaving 8 bases between the germline ends. DNA for the CDR3: TGTGCCAGCAAGCGCGGCAGCACAGATACGCAGTATTTT. This encodes CASKRGSTDTQYF.

The V and J genes are TRBV9 and TRBJ2-1, with D perhaps matching TRBD2 (5 bases). The germline V gene encodes CDR1 SGDLS and CDR2 YYNGEE. Deletions cut 3 bases from V and 8 bases from J, with 12 bases between. There are 13 residues in the CDR3. CDR3 in amino acids: CASSAGPRDEQFF. In DNA, the CDR3 is TGTGCCAGCAGCGCGGGCCCGAGGGATGAGCAGTTCTTC.

CDR3 sequence (DNA): TGTGCCAGTAGTATCCGAGGGGGCGCGGGCTATGGCTACACCTTC. Encoded protein: CASSIRGGAGYGYTF. This rearrangement joins TRBV19 to TRBJ1-2; TRBD1 matches 7 bases. The V gene end was trimmed by 3 bases and the J gene end by 4 bases; junction bases not matched to a gene: 8. Germline-derived CDR1 and CDR2 are LNHDA and SQIVND (reference sequence). This CDR3 has 15 residues.